Listed here is a single T cell receptor (beta chain). Antigen: not known. This sample was taken from a study of T cell responses to AZD1222 COVID-19 vaccine. Overall study findings and caveats: At 160-218 and 743-854, vaccine-associated CD4 TCRs were dominant, and they spanned spike. Among the donors, most were white British and more were female, and clonal diversity was possibly underestimated.

TCRdb's copy holds only in-frame clones and misses some; the assay was immunoSEQ multiplex PCR. The sample holds more than 150,000 clones, 70% to 90% seen once. The receptor was isolated from an adult in good health. The sequencing used peripheral blood, collected on day 0 of AZD1222 vaccination.

The CDR3 loop is CASSRQFEQYF. CDR3 DNA: TGTGCCAGCTCAAGACAGTTCGAGCAGTACTTC. The chain uses TRBV18 and TRBJ2-7, with a possible D match to TRBD1 (5 bases). This CDR3 is built from 11 residues. CDR1 is KGHSH, CDR2 LQKENI, per germline. V lost 5 bases, J lost 6 bases, and 8 bases lay in between.